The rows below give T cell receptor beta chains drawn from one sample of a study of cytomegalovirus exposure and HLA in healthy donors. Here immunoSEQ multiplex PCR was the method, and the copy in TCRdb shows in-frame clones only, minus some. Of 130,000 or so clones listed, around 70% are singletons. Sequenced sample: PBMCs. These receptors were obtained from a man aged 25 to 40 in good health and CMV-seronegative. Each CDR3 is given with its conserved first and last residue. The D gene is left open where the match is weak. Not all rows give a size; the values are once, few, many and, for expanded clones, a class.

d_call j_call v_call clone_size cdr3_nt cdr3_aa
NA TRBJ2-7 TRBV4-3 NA TGCGCCAGCAGCCAAGATTCAGGTTACGAGCAGTACTTC CASSQDSGYEQYF
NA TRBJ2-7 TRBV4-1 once TGCGCCAGCAGCCACACAGGGTATAGCGACGAGCAGTACTTC CASSHTGYSDEQYF
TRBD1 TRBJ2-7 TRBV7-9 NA TGTGCCAGCAGCCCACGACAGGGGGCCTACGAGCAGTACTTC CASSPRQGAYEQYF
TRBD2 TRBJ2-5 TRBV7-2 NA TGTGCCAGCAGCCAGGTCGCGGGACTAGCGGGAGGAATGGAGACCCAGTACTTC CASSQVAGLAGGMETQYF
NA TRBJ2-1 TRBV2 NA TGTGCCAGCATAATCGGGTACAATGAGCAGTTCTTC CASIIGYNEQFF
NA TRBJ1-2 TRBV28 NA TGTGCCAGCAGTTTATTATACTATGGCTACACCTTC CASSLLYYGYTF
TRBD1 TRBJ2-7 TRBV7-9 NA TGTGCCAGCAGCTTGGCGGACAGGGAATCCGACGAGCAGTACTTC CASSLADRESDEQYF
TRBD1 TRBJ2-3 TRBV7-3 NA TGTGCCAGCAGCTCGGGGACAGGGACAGCAGATACGCAGTATTTT CASSSGTGTADTQYF
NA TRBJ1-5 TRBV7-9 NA TGTGCCAGCAGCTTATGGGGGGATAGCAATCAGCCCCAGCATTTT CASSLWGDSNQPQHF
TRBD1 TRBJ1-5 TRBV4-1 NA TGCGCCAGCAGCCAGGGACAGGGGGTCAATCAGCCCCAGCATTTT CASSQGQGVNQPQHF
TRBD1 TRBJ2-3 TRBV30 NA TGTGCCTGGAATAGGGGGCAGCCAGATACGCAGTATTTT CAWNRGQPDTQYF
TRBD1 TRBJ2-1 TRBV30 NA TGTGCCTGGGCGGGACAGGGTAGTCCGTTCTTC CAWAGQGSPFF
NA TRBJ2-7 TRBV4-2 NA TGTGCCAGCACCCAAGGGAGTGGGTTATCCTACGAGCAGTACTTC CASTQGSGLSYEQYF
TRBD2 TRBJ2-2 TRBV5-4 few TGTGCCAGCAGCCTAACTAGCGGGAGTATCCCCGGGGAGCTGTTTTTT CASSLTSGSIPGELFF
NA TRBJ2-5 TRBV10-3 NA TGTGCCGCGGGGATAGAGACCCAGTACTTC CAAGIETQYF
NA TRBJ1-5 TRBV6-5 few TGTGCCAGCAGTTTAGCAGGGGCCAATCAGCCCCAGCATTTT CASSLAGANQPQHF
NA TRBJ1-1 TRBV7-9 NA TGTGCCAGCAGCTTAGTAATGAACACTGAAGCTTTCTTT CASSLVMNTEAFF
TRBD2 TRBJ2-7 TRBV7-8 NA TGTGCCAGCAGCTTAGAAAGACTAGCGGGAGTACACGAGCAGTACTTC CASSLERLAGVHEQYF
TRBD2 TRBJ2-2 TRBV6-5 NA TGTGCCAGCAGGGGACTAGGCGCTGTCGGGGAGCTGTTTTTT CASRGLGAVGELFF
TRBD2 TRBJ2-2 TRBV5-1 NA TGCGCCAGCCGGCCTTTGGCGGGAGTGGTGGTCGGGGAGCTGTTTTTT CASRPLAGVVVGELFF
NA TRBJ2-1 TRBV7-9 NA TGTGCCAGCAGCATTAGTATCCCCTACAATGAGCAGTTCTTC CASSISIPYNEQFF
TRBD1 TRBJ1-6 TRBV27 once TGTGCCAGCAGTTCGGGACAGTTAAGGACTAATAGTTCACCCCTCCACTTT CASSSGQLRTNSSPLHF
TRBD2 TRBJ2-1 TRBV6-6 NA TGTGCCAGCAGACGTCGGGAGGATGAGCAGTTCTTC CASRRREDEQFF
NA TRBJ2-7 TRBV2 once TGTGCCAGCAGTGACCAGCGGTTTCCCTACGAGCAGTACTTC CASSDQRFPYEQYF